The entry below gives a single T cell receptor beta chain sequence along with its context. Its antigen is still unknown. This sample is drawn from a study of radiotherapy plus CTLA-4 blockade in lung cancer. Across the whole study: With about a third of patients having disease control, objective responses were seen in roughly 18%. Study-wide results and limits: Expansion in blood of tumor-derived TCR clones was seen after radiotherapy plus ipilimumab.

Libraries were prepared by immunoSEQ multiplex PCR; TCRdb keeps only in-frame clonotypes and omits some of them. There are 81,000 or so clones in the sample; approximately 80% occur only once, and roughly 15% lies in the top ten. Treatment of patients with chemo-refractory metastatic non-small-cell lung cancer consisted of focal radiation plus CTLA-4 blockade with ipilimumab. Germline lookup yields CDR1 SNHLY and CDR2 FYNNEI. The CDR3 runs 14 residues. V was cut by 6 bases and J by 5 bases, with 16 bases left in between. This TCR was sampled from a human donor with non-small cell lung cancer that progressed on radiotherapy plus ipilimumab. This specimen was peripheral blood, taken from a patient treated with radiotherapy plus ipilimumab. V and J are TRBV2 and TRBJ1-1; the D gene is possibly TRBD1 (6 bases). The CDR3 sequence: CASSAQGPGTEAFF. The CDR3 DNA sequence: TGTGCCAGCAGCGCACAGGGCCCCGGGACTGAAGCTTTCTTT.